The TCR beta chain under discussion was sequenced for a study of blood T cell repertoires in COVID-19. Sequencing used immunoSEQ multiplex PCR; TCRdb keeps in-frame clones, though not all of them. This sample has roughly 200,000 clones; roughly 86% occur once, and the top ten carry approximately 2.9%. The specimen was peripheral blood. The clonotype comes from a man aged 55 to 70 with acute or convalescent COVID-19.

Here the CDR3 DNA reads TGTGCCAGCAGTAGACCGGGACAGGGGGCTACAGATACGCAGTATTTT. Translated, it gives CASSRPGQGATDTQYF. The chain joins TRBV2 to TRBJ2-3; 12 bases agree with TRBD1. The germline gives CDR1 SNHLY, CDR2 FYNNEI. The J segment lost 3 bases and the V segment lost 5 bases, leaving 6 bases of the junction unmatched. This CDR3 contains 16 residues.